The clone carrying this T cell receptor beta chain was counted a single time. Its target is not known. The junction had 4 bases not matched to a gene; V was cut back by 3 bases and J by 5 bases. CDR3 length equals 15 residues. CDR1 SGHRS and CDR2 YFSETQ come from the germline V gene. This entry is derived from a study of shared clonotypes between healthy human individuals. Looking at the study overall: The cohort had two women and a few men, ages 18 to 49. There were three CD4 naive, three CD4 memory, two CD8 naive and one CD8 memory plates per donor. Broader study findings: Among non-shared clonotypes, generation probabilities were lower than among those shared by all four donors. Sequencing depth was expected to affect clonotype sharing among donors.

Sequenced by immunoSEQ multiplex PCR; TCRdb stores in-frame clones only, minus some. The sample contains about 2.1 million clones, around 93% of which appear only once. Naive-designated CD8 cells lacked CD45RO, were positively enriched for CCR7, and omitted terminally differentiated effector memory CD45RA+ cells. V is TRBV5-1 and J is TRBJ2-2; 10 nucleotides match TRBD1. This receptor was obtained from a man between 18 and 29 years old in good health. Some clones in this sample may be carry-over from other donors' samples. The sequencing input was naive CD8+ T cells from PBMCs. CDR3 sequence: CASSSGQGETGELFF. As DNA, the CDR3 is TGCGCCAGCAGCTCTGGACAGGGGGAGACCGGGGAGCTGTTTTTT. Complete variable domain (other parts from reference TRBV5-1 and TRBJ2-2): KAGVTQTPRYLIKTRGQQVTLSCSPISGHRSVSWYQQTPGQGLQFLFEYFSETQRNKGNFPGRFSGRQFSNSRSEMNVSTLELGDSALYLCASSSGQGETGELFFGEGSRLTVL.